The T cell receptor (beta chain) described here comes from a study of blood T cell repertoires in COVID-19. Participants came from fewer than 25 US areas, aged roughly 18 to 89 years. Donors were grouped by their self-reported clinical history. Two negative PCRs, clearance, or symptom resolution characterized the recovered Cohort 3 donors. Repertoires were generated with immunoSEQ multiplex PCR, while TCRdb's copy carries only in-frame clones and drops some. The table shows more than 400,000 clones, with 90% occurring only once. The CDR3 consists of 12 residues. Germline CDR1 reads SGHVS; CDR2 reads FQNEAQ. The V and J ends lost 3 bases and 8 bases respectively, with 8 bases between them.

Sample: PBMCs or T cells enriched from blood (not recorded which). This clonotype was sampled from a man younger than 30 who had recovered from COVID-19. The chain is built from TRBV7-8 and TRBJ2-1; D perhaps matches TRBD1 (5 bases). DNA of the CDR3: TGTGCCAGCAGCTTGACAGACGATGAGCAGTTCTTC. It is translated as CASSLTDDEQFF.